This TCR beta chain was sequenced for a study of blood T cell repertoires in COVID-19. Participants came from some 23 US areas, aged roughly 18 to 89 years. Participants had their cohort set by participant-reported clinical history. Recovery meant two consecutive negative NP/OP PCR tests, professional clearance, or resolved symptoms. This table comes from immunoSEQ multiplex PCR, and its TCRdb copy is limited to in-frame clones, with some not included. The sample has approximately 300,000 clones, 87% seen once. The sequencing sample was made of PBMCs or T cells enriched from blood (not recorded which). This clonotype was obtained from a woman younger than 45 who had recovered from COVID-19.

CDR3 in DNA: TGCGCCAGCAGTCGCTCGGGTATAGGAAACACCATATATTTT. It encodes CASSRSGIGNTIYF. V is TRBV5-1 and J is TRBJ1-3; D uncertain. The CDR3 has 14 residues. Germline V gene sequence: CDR1 SGHRS, CDR2 YFSETQ. Deletions cut 5 bases from V and 4 bases from J, with 13 bases between.